The 13 T cell receptor beta chains given below trace back to one sample, sequenced in a study of T cell responses to AZD1222 COVID-19 vaccine. Repertoires were generated with immunoSEQ multiplex PCR, while TCRdb's copy carries only in-frame clones and drops some. Among 200,000 or so clones listed, 87% were seen once. The starting material was peripheral blood, obtained on day 0 of MenACWY control vaccination. The source of these receptors is an adult in good health.

The V and J genes are TRBV9 and TRBJ1-6; possibly TRBD1 for D (6 bases). Germline V gene sequence: CDR1 SGDLS, CDR2 YYNGEE. V was clipped by 0 bases and J by 7 bases, with 14 bases between them. This CDR3 is built from 16 residues. The CDR3 bases are TGTGCCAGCAGCGTAGCCCCGACAGGAATCAATTCACCCCTCCACTTT. This encodes CASSVAPTGINSPLHF.

The chain recombines TRBV6-5 with TRBJ2-3; weak D call: TRBD1 (5 bases). Trimming removed 6 bases at V and 6 bases at J, with 19 bases between. CDR1 and CDR2 from the germline V gene are MNHEY and SVGAGI. The CDR3 has 15 amino acids. CDR3 sequence (DNA): TGTGCCAGCAGGATCCAGGGAACCAAAGAGGATACGCAGTATTTT. This gives the protein CASRIQGTKEDTQYF.

The chain carries TRBV5-1 and TRBJ2-5, with 7 nucleotides matching TRBD2. V lost 7 bases, J lost 5 bases, and 11 bases stayed unmatched. The CDR3 loop spans 14 amino acids. Germline loops: CDR1 SGHRS, CDR2 YFSETQ. This CDR3 is CASDSSGLGETQYF. The CDR3 coding sequence is TGCGCCAGCGACAGTAGCGGGCTCGGGGAGACCCAGTACTTC.

This sequence joins TRBV12-3 or TRBV12-4 and TRBJ2-7; perhaps D is TRBD1 or TRBD2 (6 bases each). The V and J ends lost 8 bases and 6 bases respectively, with 14 bases between them. The CDR3 totals 12 residues. In nucleotides, the CDR3 is TGTGCCAGCTGTATGGGGGGCGCCGAGCAGTACTTC. Protein product: CASCMGGAEQYF.

The chain is built from TRBV5-1 and TRBJ2-2, with 8 nucleotides matching TRBD2. There are 16 residues in the CDR3. The ends lost 4 bases at V and 4 bases at J; junction bases unmatched: 9. Germline V lookup: CDR1 SGHRS, CDR2 YFSETQ. This chain's CDR3 is CASSTSGTRGTGELFF. CDR3 nucleotides: TGCGCCAGCAGCACATCCGGGACTAGAGGCACCGGGGAGCTGTTTTTT.

V gene TRBV7-3 combines with J gene TRBJ1-6; D is uncertain. V was trimmed by 0 bases and J by 5 bases, leaving 8 bases between them. In germline, CDR1 is SGHTA, CDR2 FQGTGA. The CDR3 is made up of 15 amino acids. CDR3 residues: CASSLTGRNNSPLHF. The CDR3 DNA reads as TGTGCCAGCAGCTTAACAGGGAGGAATAATTCACCCCTCCACTTT.

J is TRBJ1-5 and V is TRBV28; D is unresolved. The CDR3 runs 14 residues. The germline V and J ends were trimmed by 1 base and 5 bases, with 9 bases remaining between them. Germline-derived CDR1 and CDR2 are MDHEN and SYDVKM. CDR3 DNA: TGTGCCAGCAGTTTATTAGCAGAAGATCAGCCCCAGCATTTT. Residues: CASSLLAEDQPQHF.

V gene TRBV18 combines with J gene TRBJ2-3, with unresolved D. Germline CDR1 is KGHSH and CDR2 is LQKENI. The V end lost 3 bases, the J end lost 4 bases, and 11 bases lay between the germline ends. This CDR3 contains 14 residues. CDR3 in amino acids: CASSPYQEADTQYF. CDR3 coding DNA: TGTGCCAGCTCACCTTACCAGGAAGCAGATACGCAGTATTTT.

V is TRBV19 and J is TRBJ1-1; 8 nucleotides match TRBD1. With 5 bases clipped from V and 5 bases from J, the junction kept 10 bases outside the gene matches. This CDR3 comprises 15 residues. Per germline, CDR1 LNHDA and CDR2 SQIVND (reference sequence). In DNA, the CDR3 is TGTGCCAGTAGTGGGGGCAGGGGGCTATGGACTGAAGCTTTCTTT. Translation gives CASSGGRGLWTEAFF.

The chain couples TRBV5-4 to TRBJ2-2; 10 bases fit TRBD2. V shed 0 bases and J 5 bases; nucleotides not matched to a gene: 1. CDR1 SGHNT and CDR2 YYREEE come from the germline V gene (reference sequence). The CDR3 spans 15 residues. As DNA, the CDR3 is TGTGCCAGCAGCTTGGTGGGACTAGCGACCGGGGAGCTGTTTTTT. Residues: CASSLVGLATGELFF.

This chain uses TRBV5-8 with TRBJ1-1; 7 bases align to TRBD1. V was pared by 4 bases and J by 11 bases, with 11 bases of the junction left unmatched. The germline gives CDR1 SGHTS, CDR2 YDEGEE. CDR3 size: 13 residues. The CDR3 DNA reads TGTGCCAGCAGCCGCGGGACAGTTGCGGGCGCTTTCTTT. Its translation: CASSRGTVAGAFF. Based on the CDR3 plus reference TRBV5-8 and TRBJ1-1, the full variable domain is EAGVTQSPTHLIKTRGQQATLRCSPISGHTSVYWYQQALGLGLQFLLWYDEGEERNRGNFPPRFSGRQFPNYSSELNVNALELEDSALYLCASSRGTVAGAFFGQGTRLTVV.

This chain joins TRBV6-2 or TRBV6-3 and TRBJ2-7; 7 positions agree with TRBD2. The CDR3 extends over 14 amino acids. Trimming removed 5 bases from V and 2 bases from J; junction bases left unmatched: 6. Germline V gene lookup returns CDR1 MNHEY and CDR2 SVGEGT. CDR3 coding DNA: TGTGCCAGCAGTAGCGGGACGAACCCCTACGAGCAGTACTTC. Its protein product is CASSSGTNPYEQYF.

This sequence joins TRBV6-4 and TRBJ2-4; D uncertain. CDR3 length equals 15 residues. Looked up from germline, CDR1 is MRHNA and CDR2 is SNTAGT. V dropped 4 bases and J dropped 0 bases, with 10 bases sitting between them. The CDR3 sequence is CASSGSPLAKNIQYF. The CDR3 bases are TGTGCCAGCAGTGGCAGTCCCCTAGCCAAAAACATTCAGTACTTC.